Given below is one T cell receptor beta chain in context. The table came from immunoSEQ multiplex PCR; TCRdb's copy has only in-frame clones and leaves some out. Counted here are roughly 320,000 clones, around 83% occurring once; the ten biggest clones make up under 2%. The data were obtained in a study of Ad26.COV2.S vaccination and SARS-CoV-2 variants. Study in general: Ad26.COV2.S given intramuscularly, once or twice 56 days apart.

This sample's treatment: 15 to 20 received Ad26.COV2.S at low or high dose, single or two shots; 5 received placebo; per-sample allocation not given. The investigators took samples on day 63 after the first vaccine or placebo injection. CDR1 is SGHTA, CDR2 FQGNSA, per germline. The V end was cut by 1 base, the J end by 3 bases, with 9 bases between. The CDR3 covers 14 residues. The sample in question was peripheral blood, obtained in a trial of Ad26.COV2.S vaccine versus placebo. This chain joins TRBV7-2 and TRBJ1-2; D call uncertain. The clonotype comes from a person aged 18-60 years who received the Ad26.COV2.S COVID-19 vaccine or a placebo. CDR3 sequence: CASSLVVNDYGYTF. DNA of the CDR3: TGTGCCAGCAGCTTAGTGGTGAATGACTATGGCTACACCTTC. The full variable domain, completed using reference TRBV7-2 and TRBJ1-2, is GAGVSQSPSNKVTEKGKDVELRCDPISGHTALYWYRQSLGQGLEFLIYFQGNSAPDKSGLPSDRFSAERTGGSVSTLTIQRTQQEDSAVYLCASSLVVNDYGYTFGSGTRLTVV.